This entry describes one T cell receptor (beta chain). What it recognizes is unknown. The PCR used 60 Vbeta and 13 Jbeta primers. The protocol was immunoSEQ multiplex PCR, while the TCRdb copy is restricted to in-frame clones and leaves out a portion. Of some 100,000 clones listed, roughly 78% were seen once; the top ten hold roughly 4.5%. These data are taken from a study of cytomegalovirus exposure and HLA in healthy donors. In the study overall: Within an early data release were roughly 83 million unique TCRs drawn from HLA-typed donors. Study-wide findings and caveats: Researchers catalogued some 160 TCR beta chains as cytomegalovirus-associated. In a later analysis, at a false discovery rate of 0.05, 15,000 to 20,000 TCR beta sequences were associated with HLA alleles.

Healthy bone marrow donors made up the donor group. The CDR3 has 14 residues. Per the germline V gene, CDR1 is SGHVS and CDR2 is FNYEAQ. The ends lost 0 bases at V and 4 bases at J; junction bases unmatched: 1. The chain employs TRBV7-6 and TRBJ1-1, with TRBD1 matching 8 bases. What was sequenced was PBMCs. This receptor was identified in a woman aged 40 to 50 in good health and CMV-seropositive. CDR3 loop: CASSLATGATEAFF. As DNA, the CDR3 is TGTGCCAGCAGCTTAGCGACAGGGGCCACTGAAGCTTTCTTT.